The subject of this entry is one T cell receptor beta chain. Single viable CD3+CD4+CD8-CD45RO+ cells were sorted as the memory CD4+ T cells. The assay was immunoSEQ multiplex PCR, and TCRdb's table has in-frame clones only and misses some. The sample comprises approximately 61,000 clones, 82% of which are singletons, and more than 0.8% rests with the top ten. The length of the CDR3 is 15 residues. V dropped 6 bases and J dropped 0 bases, with 14 bases sitting between them. The germline V gene has CDR1 SEHNR and CDR2 FQNEAQ (reference sequence). The sample belongs to a study of memory CD4+ T cells and cytomegalovirus serostatus.

The rearrangement uses TRBV7-9 and TRBJ1-1; D may be TRBD1 (6 bases). What was sequenced was memory CD4+ T cells from blood. This TCR was recovered from an adult in good health and CMV-seronegative. The CDR3 DNA sequence: TGTGCCAGCAGACAGGGCCGTCGGATGAACACTGAAGCTTTCTTT. Protein product: CASRQGRRMNTEAFF. The whole variable domain, filled in from reference TRBV7-9 and TRBJ1-1, reads DTGVSQNPRHKITKRGQNVTFRCDPISEHNRLYWYRQTLGQGPEFLTYFQNEAQLEKSRLLSDRFSAERPKGSFSTLEIQRTEQGDSAMYLCASRQGRRMNTEAFFGQGTRLTVV.